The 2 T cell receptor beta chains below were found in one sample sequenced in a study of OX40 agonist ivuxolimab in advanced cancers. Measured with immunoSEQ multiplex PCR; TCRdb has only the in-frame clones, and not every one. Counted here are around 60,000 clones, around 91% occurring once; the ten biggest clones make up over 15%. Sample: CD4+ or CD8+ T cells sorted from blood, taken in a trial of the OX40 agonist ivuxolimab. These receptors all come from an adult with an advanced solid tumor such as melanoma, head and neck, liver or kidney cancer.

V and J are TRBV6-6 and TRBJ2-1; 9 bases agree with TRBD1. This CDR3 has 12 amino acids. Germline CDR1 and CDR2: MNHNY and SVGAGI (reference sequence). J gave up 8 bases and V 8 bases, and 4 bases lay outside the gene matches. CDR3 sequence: CASSDRGHEQFF. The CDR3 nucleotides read TGTGCCAGCTCGGACAGGGGACATGAGCAGTTCTTC.

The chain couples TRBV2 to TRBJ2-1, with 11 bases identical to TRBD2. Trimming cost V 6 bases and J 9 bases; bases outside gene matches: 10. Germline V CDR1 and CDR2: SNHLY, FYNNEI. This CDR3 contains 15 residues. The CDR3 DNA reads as TGTGCCAGCAGCCCGATAGCGGGAGGGCGGAGTGAGCAGTTCTTC. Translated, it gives CASSPIAGGRSEQFF.